This T cell receptor (beta chain) was sequenced in a study of Ad26.COV2.S vaccination and SARS-CoV-2 variants. As for treatment: 19 received Ad26.COV2.S at low or high dose, single or two shots; 5 received placebo; per-sample allocation not given. The investigators took samples on day 63 after the first vaccine or placebo injection. This clone was seen just once. Generated by immunoSEQ multiplex PCR, the TCRdb table keeps only in-frame clones and is missing some. Altogether over 400,000 clones are present, over 80% being singletons, with the ten largest covering under 2%. Trimming shortened V by 4 bases and J by 3 bases, and 16 bases separated the two germline ends. Per germline, CDR1 LGHDT and CDR2 YNNKEL (reference sequence). CDR3 length: 15 residues.

The TCR sequence derives from a person between 18 and 65 years old who received the Ad26.COV2.S COVID-19 vaccine or a placebo. This chain joins TRBV3-1 (or the pseudogene TRBV3-2) and TRBJ2-7, with a possible D match to TRBD2 (6 bases). The sequencing here drew on peripheral blood, taken in a trial of Ad26.COV2.S vaccine versus placebo. CDR3 protein: CASSRRGRGNYEQYF. The CDR3 DNA follows: TGTGCCAGCAGCCGTCGTGGTCGGGGGAACTACGAGCAGTACTTC.